This T cell receptor beta chain was retrieved from a study of blood T cell repertoires in COVID-19. On the study more broadly: The cDNA or gDNA used as material had been derived from T cells, B-cell-depleted T cells, or PBMCs.

The germline V gene has CDR1 MNHEY and CDR2 SVGAGI. The junction had 4 bases not matched to a gene; V was cut back by 6 bases and J by 7 bases. This CDR3 is 14 amino acids long. Sequencing was performed with immunoSEQ multiplex PCR; in TCRdb, only in-frame clones are kept and a portion is missing. The sample holds about 310,000 clones, roughly 88% seen once. Sequencing was performed on PBMCs or T cells enriched from blood (not recorded which). This rearrangement joins TRBV6-5 to TRBJ1-6, with 9 bases lining up with TRBD1. The clonotype was recovered from a man younger than 45 who had recovered from COVID-19. CDR3 sequence: CASRSTGGNSPLHF. In DNA form, the CDR3 reads TGTGCCAGCAGGTCGACAGGGGGGAATTCACCCCTCCACTTT.